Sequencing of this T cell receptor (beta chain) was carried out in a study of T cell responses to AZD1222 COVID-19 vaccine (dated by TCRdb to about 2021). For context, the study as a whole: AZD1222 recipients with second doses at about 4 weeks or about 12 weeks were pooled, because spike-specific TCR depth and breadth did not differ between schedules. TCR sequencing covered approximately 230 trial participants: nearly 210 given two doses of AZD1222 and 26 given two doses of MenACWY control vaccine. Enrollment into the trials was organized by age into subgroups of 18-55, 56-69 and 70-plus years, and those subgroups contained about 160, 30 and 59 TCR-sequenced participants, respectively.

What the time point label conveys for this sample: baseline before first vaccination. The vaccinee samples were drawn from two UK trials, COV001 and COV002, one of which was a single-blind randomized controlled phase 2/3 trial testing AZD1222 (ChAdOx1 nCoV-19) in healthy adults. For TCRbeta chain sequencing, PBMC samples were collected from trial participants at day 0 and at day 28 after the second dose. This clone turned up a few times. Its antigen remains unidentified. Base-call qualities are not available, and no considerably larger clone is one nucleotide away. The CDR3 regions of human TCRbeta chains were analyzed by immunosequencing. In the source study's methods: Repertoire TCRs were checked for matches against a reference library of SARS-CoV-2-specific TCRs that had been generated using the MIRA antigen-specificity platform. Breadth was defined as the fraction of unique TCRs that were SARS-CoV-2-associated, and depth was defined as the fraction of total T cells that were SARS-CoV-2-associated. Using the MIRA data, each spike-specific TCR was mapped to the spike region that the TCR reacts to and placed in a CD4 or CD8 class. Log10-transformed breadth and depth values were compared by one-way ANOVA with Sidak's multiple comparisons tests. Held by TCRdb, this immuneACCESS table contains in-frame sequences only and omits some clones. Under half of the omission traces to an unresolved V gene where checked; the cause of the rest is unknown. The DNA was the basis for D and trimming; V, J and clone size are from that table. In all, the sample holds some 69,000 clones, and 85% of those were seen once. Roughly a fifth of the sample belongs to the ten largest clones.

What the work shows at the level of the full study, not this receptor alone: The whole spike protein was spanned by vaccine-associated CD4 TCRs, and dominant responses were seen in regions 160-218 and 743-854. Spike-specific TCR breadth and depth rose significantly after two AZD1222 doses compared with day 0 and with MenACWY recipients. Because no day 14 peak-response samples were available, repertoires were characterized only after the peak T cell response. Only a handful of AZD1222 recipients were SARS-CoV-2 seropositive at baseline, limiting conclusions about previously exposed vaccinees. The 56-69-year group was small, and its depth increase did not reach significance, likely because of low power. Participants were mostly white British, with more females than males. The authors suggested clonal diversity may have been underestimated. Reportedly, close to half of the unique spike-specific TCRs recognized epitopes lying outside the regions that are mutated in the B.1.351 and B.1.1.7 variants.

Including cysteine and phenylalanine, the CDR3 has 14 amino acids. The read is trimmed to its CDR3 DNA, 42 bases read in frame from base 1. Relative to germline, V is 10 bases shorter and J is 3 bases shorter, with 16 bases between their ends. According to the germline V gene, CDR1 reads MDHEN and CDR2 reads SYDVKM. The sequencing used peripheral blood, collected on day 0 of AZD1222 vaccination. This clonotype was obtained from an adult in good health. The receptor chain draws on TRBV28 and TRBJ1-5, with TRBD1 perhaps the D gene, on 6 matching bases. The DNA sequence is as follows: TGTGCCACCTCCGTAGGGGGACACAATCAGCCCCAGCATTTT. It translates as CATSVGGHNQPQHF.